Reported below is one T cell receptor beta chain. There are many counts of this clonotype. Its antigen target is currently unknown. Base qualities are not recorded, but no much larger clone differs from it by a single base. A case-control design nested within a healthcare worker cohort in London, UK, was used, with weekly nasopharyngeal swab PCR tests and blood sampling performed. Healthcare workers were recruited during the week of the UK lockdown, between 23 and 31 March 2020, and followed weekly for up to roughly 15 weeks. To prepare the library, 5' RACE was applied. Sequencing relied on a NextSeq 500. The TCR library protocol attached unique molecular identifiers to individual cDNA molecules to correct for sequencing error and PCR bias. TCR alpha and beta chains were both sequenced, and the abundances of alpha and beta sequences in each sample were closely correlated with each other. For the original study's pipeline: Decombinator V4 was used to annotate TCR sequences for V gene, J gene and CDR3. Expanded TCRs were defined as changing significantly between any two time points under a Poisson model with p below 0.0001. TCR abundances were normalised to the total number of TCRs sequenced per sample and expressed as counts per million. TRAV1-2 paired with TRAJ12, TRAJ20 or TRAJ33 defined MAIT TCRs, while TRAV10 paired with TRAJ18 defined iNKT TCRs. A search of VDJdb, accessed on 1 November 2021, was run for TCRs annotated to CMV, EBV and SARS-CoV-2, with TCRs annotated for multiple antigens excluded. The public reads were reprocessed in TCRdb via fastp at Q25 and MiXCR, keeping in-frame beta chains. Entries that share a CDR3 protein sequence are merged under the most common genes and DNA. The V and J calls shown here were made by TCRdb, not taken from the authors' results. This sample comprises roughly 26,000 distinct CDR3 sequences, 4.5% to 6% of them detected only once. Jointly, the top ten make up 3% to 4.5% of the sample.

The data belong to a study of early T cells in non-severe SARS-CoV-2 infection (dated by TCRdb to the early 2020s). For the study in its entirety: Because TCR sequencing relied on bulk RNA taken from unsorted whole blood, pairing of alpha and beta chains was not possible. The paper's findings and limits, for the study overall: Matching against VDJdb was skewed toward anti-spike CD8 responses, likely underestimated virus-specific expansions, and missed private and CD4 specificities.

The junction shows trimming of 0 bases on V and 6 bases on J, plus 16 bases between the germline ends. CDR1 SGHDT and CDR2 YYEEEE are derived from the germline V gene. The cysteine opens and the phenylalanine closes a CDR3 of 16 amino acids. Kept here is only the CDR3 DNA, which spans 48 bases and is read in frame from base 1. The specimen was whole blood. The chain couples TRBV5-6 to TRBJ1-3; a tentative D match to TRBD1 spans 6 bases. The sequence was obtained from an adult who was a healthcare worker with PCR-confirmed SARS-CoV-2 infection or an uninfected control (not recorded which). The nucleotide sequence is given as TGTGCCAGCAGCTTGGGTCAGGACAGCCAAGAAAACACCATATATTTT. This sequence encodes CASSLGQDSQENTIYF. Reference TRBV5-6 and TRBJ1-3 proteins supply the regions before and after the CDR3; the full variable domain is: DAGVTQSPTHLIKTRGQQVTLRCSPKSGHDTVSWYQQALGQGPQFIFQYYEEEERQRGNFPDRFSGHQFPNYSSELNVNALLLGDSALYLCASSLGQDSQENTIYFGEGSWLTVV.